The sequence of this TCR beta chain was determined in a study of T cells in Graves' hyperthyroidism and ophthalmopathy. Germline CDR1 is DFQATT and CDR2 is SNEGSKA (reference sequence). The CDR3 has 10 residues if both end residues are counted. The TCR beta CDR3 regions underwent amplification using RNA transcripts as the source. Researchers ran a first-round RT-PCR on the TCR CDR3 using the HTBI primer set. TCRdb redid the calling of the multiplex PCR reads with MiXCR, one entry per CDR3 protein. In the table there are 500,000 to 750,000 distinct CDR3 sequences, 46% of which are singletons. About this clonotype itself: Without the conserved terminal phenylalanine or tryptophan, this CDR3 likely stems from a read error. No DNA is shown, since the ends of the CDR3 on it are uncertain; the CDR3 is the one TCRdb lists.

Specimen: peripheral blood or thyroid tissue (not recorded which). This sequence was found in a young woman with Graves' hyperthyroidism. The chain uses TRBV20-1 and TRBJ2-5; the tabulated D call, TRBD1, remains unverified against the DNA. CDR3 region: CSATGTDQDI.